The rows below give T cell receptor beta chains drawn from one sample of a study of molecular identifiers for immune sequencing clone quantification. TCRdb called the PCR reads again in MiXCR, with one record for every CDR3 protein. The table has about 500,000 distinct CDR3 sequences, approximately 25% seen once. The source material was naive CD8+ T cells from blood, with Jurkat cell RNA spiked in. The source of these receptors is a human donor in good health. Some libraries in this study had Jurkat cell RNA spiked in. Each CDR3 is given with its conserved first and last residue. Each record gives: V gene, CDR3 protein.

TRBV7-9 | CASSPPSQGWGTEAFF
TRBV18 | CASSPGSAGELFF
TRBV14 | CASSYRQNSYEQYF
TRBV11-2 | CASSHPGLGSYEQYF
TRBV19 | CASTAPATDAKNIQYF
TRBV20-1 | CSARDGSSTDTQYF
TRBV5-4 | CASSEVGASETTDTQYF
TRBV14 | CASSQARGRMGEQFF
TRBV19 | CASVGGNQPQHF
TRBV7-9 | CASSTTGRGDQPQHF
TRBV19 | CASSASRGAQSPLHF
TRBV25-1 | CASSWGQVTNTGELFF
TRBV5-6 | CASSLGGRGDNSPLHF
TRBV10-2 | CASSEPWSLNTEAFF
TRBV29-1 | CSVNRGDEQYF
TRBV7-9 | CASRAFGVTGELFF
TRBV30 | CAWSPLGDTQYF
TRBV10-2 | CASNGQGWPGELFF
TRBV11-2 | CASSLEASINTEAFF
TRBV11-3 | CASGLEQGRTDTQYF
TRBV15 | CATSRRQGSYNEQFF
TRBV5-6 | CASSLSAGAVPHSYEQYF
TRBV24-1 | CATSSVSGDSPYEQYF
TRBV12-5 | CASDDGTEETQYF
TRBV12-3/TRBV12-4 | CASSPIQGNADTQYF
TRBV7-9 | CASSPRLAETYEQYF
TRBV7-9 | CASSLTPQQSSYGYTF
TRBV20-1 | CSADPGDFTSYEQYF
TRBV10-3 | CAISELLAGGSQETQYF
TRBV7-2 | CASSFSYQETQYF
TRBV4-1 | CASSQEPHYSNQPQHF
TRBV11-3 | CASSRDRVHEQFF
TRBV5-1 | CASSLRLAGGPMTDTQYF
TRBV14 | CASSQQTVSSYEQYF
TRBV7-9 | CASSQRLAGEQETQYF
TRBV11-2 | CASSLDPSGVYNEQFF
TRBV21-1 | CASVPLDEQYF
TRBV2 | CASTGQGETQYF
TRBV19 | CASSIGTNTEAFF
TRBV6-5 | CASSRAHTEAFF
TRBV7-6 | CASSPWGGNYEQYF
TRBV28 | CASSLLSGLDEQYF
TRBV28 | CASSPPSSGDYNEQFF
TRBV28 | CASGFGGGADEQFF
TRBV20-1 | CSARQGNTGELFF
TRBV6-1 | CASTRHYYEQYF
TRBV2 | CAGQGQGMSDTF
TRBV9 | CASSVGQYNSPLHF
TRBV6-5 | CASSYPQEGRETQYF
TRBV20-1 | CSARGRRVSNTGELFF
TRBV28 | CASSLFGVGEGTDTQYF
TRBV24-1 | CATSEPDYNEQFF
TRBV7-2 | CASSLAVAGVSSYNEQFF
TRBV4-1 | CASSQEVGGWDTQYF